The clone carrying this TCR beta chain was seen a single time. The data belong to a study of blood T cell repertoires in COVID-19. Self-reported history from a screening survey and questionnaire set each donor's cohort. CDR1 is LNHDA, CDR2 SQIVND, per germline (reference sequence). Trimming took 8 bases from V and 0 from J; bases not matched to a gene: 6. The CDR3 consists of 14 residues. Method: immunoSEQ multiplex PCR; TCRdb's copy keeps in-frame clones and lacks some. This table holds roughly 240,000 clones, under 90% found once. The sample was PBMCs or T cells enriched from blood (not recorded which). The chain is built from TRBV19 and TRBJ1-1, with 7 positions matching TRBD1. The TCR was taken from a woman aged 40 to 49 who had been exposed to COVID-19. CDR3 nucleotide sequence: TGTGCCAGTTCCCTGGGACAGTTGAACACTGAAGCTTTCTTT. Its translation is CASSLGQLNTEAFF.